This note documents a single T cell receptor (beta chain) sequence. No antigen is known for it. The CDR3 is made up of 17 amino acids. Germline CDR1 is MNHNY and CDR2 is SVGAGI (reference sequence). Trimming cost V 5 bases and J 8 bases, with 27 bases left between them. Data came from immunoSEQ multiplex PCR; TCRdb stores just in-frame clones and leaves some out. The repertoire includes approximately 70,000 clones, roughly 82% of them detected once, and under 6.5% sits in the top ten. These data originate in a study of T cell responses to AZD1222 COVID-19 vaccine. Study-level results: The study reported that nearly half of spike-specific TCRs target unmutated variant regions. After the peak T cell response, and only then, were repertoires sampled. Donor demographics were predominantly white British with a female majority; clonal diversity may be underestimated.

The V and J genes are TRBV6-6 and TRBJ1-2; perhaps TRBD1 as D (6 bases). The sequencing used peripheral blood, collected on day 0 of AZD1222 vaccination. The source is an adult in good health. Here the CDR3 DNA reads TGTGCCAGCAGTCCAACCCTACCCGGATGGCGAGGGGGAGGCTACACCTTC. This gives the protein CASSPTLPGWRGGGYTF.